This T cell receptor beta chain was identified in a study of shared clonotypes between healthy human individuals. Losses at the gene ends were 6 bases for V and 7 bases for J; bases not matched to a gene: 8. CDR3 length: 15 residues. The germline gives CDR1 SGHTA, CDR2 FQGNSA. TCRdb's copy holds only in-frame clones and misses some; the assay was immunoSEQ multiplex PCR. The sample records over 1.4 million clones, roughly 96% being singletons. A remark on this clone: Its antigen is not known.

Study-wide findings and caveats: Estimated richness values were generally larger in naive subsets than in memory subsets. Clonotypes that were shared across four donors made up around 5% of naive CD4 clonotypes.

The genes are TRBV7-2 and TRBJ2-1; 11 bases are shared with TRBD2. The source of this sequence is a man aged 30 to 39 in good health. Sequences were obtained from naive CD4+ T cells sorted from blood. The subset denotes: CD45RA+ positively selected. CDR3 protein: CASSYLGLAANEQFF. CDR3 nucleotides: TGTGCCAGCAGTTACTTGGGACTAGCGGCGAATGAGCAGTTCTTC.